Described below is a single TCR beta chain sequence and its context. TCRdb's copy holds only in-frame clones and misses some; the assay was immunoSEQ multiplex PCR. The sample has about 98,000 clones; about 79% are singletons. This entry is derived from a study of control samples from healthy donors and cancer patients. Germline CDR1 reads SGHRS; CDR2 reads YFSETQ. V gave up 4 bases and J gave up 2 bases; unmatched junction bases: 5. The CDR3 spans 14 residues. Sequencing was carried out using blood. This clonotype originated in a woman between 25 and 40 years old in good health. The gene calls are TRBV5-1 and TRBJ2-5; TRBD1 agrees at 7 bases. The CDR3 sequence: CASSAGTVQETQYF. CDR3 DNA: TGCGCCAGCAGCGCTGGGACAGTTCAAGAGACCCAGTACTTC.